The rows below give T cell receptor beta chains drawn from one sample of a study of T cells in Graves' hyperthyroidism and ophthalmopathy. TCRdb used MiXCR to reprocess the multiplex PCR reads, holding one entry per CDR3 protein. The profile shows more than 300,000 distinct CDR3 sequences, around 14% of them singletons. Sequencing was done on a sample of blood. The receptors derive from a woman between 25 and 40 years old with Graves' hyperthyroidism. CDR3s include the opening cysteine and the closing phenylalanine or tryptophan. The D gene is left open where the match is weak. Clone size is shown for a subset of rows, as once, few, many or a class of expanded clone.

j_gene	d_gene	abundance	v_gene	CDR3nt	CDR3aa
TRBJ2-3	TRBD1	many	TRBV28	TGTGCCAGCAGCACCGGGACAGGGTCCCTACGAGGACGCGGTGATACGCAGTATTTT	CASSTGTGSLRGRGDTQYF
TRBJ2-1	NA	few	TRBV29-1	TGCAGCGTCCACAGACCGTTTAGCTCCTACAATGAGCAGTTCTTC	CSVHRPFSSYNEQFF
TRBJ1-6	NA	NA	TRBV27	TGTGCCAGCAGTACAACGGACAGCTTTAATTCACCCCTCCACTTT	CASSTTDSFNSPLHF
TRBJ1-4	TRBD1	few	TRBV5-1	TGCGCCAGCAGCTGGGGCTACAGGGGAAGGAATGAAAAACTGTTTTTT	CASSWGYRGRNEKLFF
TRBJ2-3	TRBD2	NA	TRBV29-1	TGCAGCGATGTGATAGCGGGAGGAGATACGCAGTATTTT	CSDVIAGGDTQYF
TRBJ2-7	NA	NA	TRBV20-1	TGCAGTGCTAAGGGGTCCTACGAGCAGTACTTC	CSAKGSYEQYF
TRBJ2-7	NA	many	TRBV7-8	TGTGCCAGCAGCCCTACCATCCGGGACAACTCCTACGAGCAGTACTTC	CASSPTIRDNSYEQYF
TRBJ2-1	TRBD2	NA	TRBV19	TGTGTCAGCAGTAGACTAGCGGGAGACGGAGAGGGCTCCTACAATGAGCAGTTCTTC	CVSSRLAGDGEGSYNEQFF
TRBJ2-3	TRBD2	NA	TRBV9	TGTGCCAGCAGCCTGAGCCCAGCGGGAGCGGGAGATACGCAGTATTTT	CASSLSPAGAGDTQYF
TRBJ2-5	NA	few	TRBV3-1	TGTGCCAGCAGCCATAAGAAGGGAGTCCAAGAGACCCAGTACTTC	CASSHKKGVQETQYF
TRBJ2-5	NA	many	TRBV28	TGTGCCAGCAGAGGGGGGCACGAGACCCAGTACTTC	CASRGGHETQYF
TRBJ1-3	NA	many	TRBV20-1	TGCAGTGCTAGAGACGTGGGCACCATATATTTT	CSARDVGTIYF
TRBJ2-7	NA	many	TRBV7-6	TGTGCCAGCAGCTTAGGGGCAGCCCAGTCCTACGAGCAGTACTTC	CASSLGAAQSYEQYF
TRBJ1-2	TRBD1	few	TRBV27	TGTGCCAGCAGTTCCGTGAGGGGGCTCATCGATGGCTACACCTTC	CASSSVRGLIDGYTF
TRBJ1-5	NA	few	TRBV6-1	TGTGCCAGCAGGCAGGGGTCAGGGAACAATCAGCCCCAGCATTTT	CASRQGSGNNQPQHF
TRBJ2-1	TRBD1	NA	TRBV19	TGTGCCAGTCGACCCGGGACAGCCTACAATGAGCAGTTCTTC	CASRPGTAYNEQFF
TRBJ1-5	NA	NA	TRBV20-1	TGCAGTGCTACTTATGGAGGCAATCAGCCCCAGCATTTT	CSATYGGNQPQHF
TRBJ1-6	NA	many	TRBV28	TGTGCCAGCAGTTTATCGGGGGGGAGTTCACCCCTCCACTTT	CASSLSGGSSPLHF
TRBJ2-3	TRBD1	NA	TRBV18	TGTGCCAGCTCACCACCGGACAGGAGGACAGATACGCAGTATTTT	CASSPPDRRTDTQYF
TRBJ2-1	TRBD2	NA	TRBV19	TGTGCCAGTAGTATAGGTCTTAGCGGGAGGCAATTTCAATACAATGAGCAGTTCTTC	CASSIGLSGRQFQYNEQFF
TRBJ2-2	NA	few	TRBV18	TGTGCCAGCTCACCTCTGAATTATAACACCGGGGAGCTGTTTTTT	CASSPLNYNTGELFF
TRBJ1-1	TRBD1	many	TRBV12-3/TRBV12-4	TGTGCCAGCAGCCGACAGGGTGAAGCTTTCTTT	CASSRQGEAFF
TRBJ1-4	TRBD1	NA	TRBV18	TGTGCCAGCAACAGGGGTATTAATGAAAAACTGTTTTTT	CASNRGINEKLFF
TRBJ2-7	TRBD1	NA	TRBV6-1	TGTCCCAGCAGCCGGACAGGGCCTTTGGACGAGCAGTACTTC	CPSSRTGPLDEQYF
TRBJ1-1	NA	many	TRBV5-5	TGTGCCAGCAGCTTTCAAGGGCGGAACACTGAAGCTTTCTTT	CASSFQGRNTEAFF
TRBJ2-2	TRBD1	many	TRBV6-2/TRBV6-3	TGTGCCAGCAGACCCCGACAGGGGGTCACCGGGGAGCTGTTTTTT	CASRPRQGVTGELFF
TRBJ2-7	NA	NA	TRBV20-1	TGCAGTGCTGGGGGTTTACTCTCGTATGGGAGCTCCTACGAGCAGTACTTC	CSAGGLLSYGSSYEQYF
TRBJ2-3	TRBD2	NA	TRBV7-8	TGTGCCAGCAGCTCGAGACTAGCGGGGGAGGGGGATACGCAGTATTTT	CASSSRLAGEGDTQYF
TRBJ2-1	NA	many	TRBV7-3	TGTGCCAGCAGCTTGGAGGGGGAGCGCTACAATGAGCAGTTCTTC	CASSLEGERYNEQFF